This TCR beta chain was identified in a study of Graves' ophthalmopathy and Graves' hyperthyroidism. V shed 2 bases and J shed 0 bases, with 8 bases lying between them. There are 15 residues in the CDR3. In germline, CDR1 is DFQATT, CDR2 SNEGSKA (reference sequence). TCR beta CDR3 regions were amplified from RNA transcripts. An initial RT-PCR round employing HTBI primers preceded a second-round multiplex PCR. TCRdb redid the calling of the multiplex PCR reads with MiXCR, one entry per CDR3 protein. In the table there are 350,000 or so distinct CDR3 sequences, 15% to 20% of which are singletons. This clonotype was seen at least ten times.

The sequence derives from an adult man with Graves' ophthalmopathy. The J gene is TRBJ1-6, the V gene TRBV20-1; D unclear. The sequencing input was peripheral blood. CDR3 residues: CSARPAASYNSPLHF. CDR3 nucleotides: TGCAGTGCTAGACCGGCGGCCTCCTATAATTCACCCCTCCACTTT.